Included here is one TCR beta chain sequence, with context. The data belong to a study of T-cell memory formation after mild COVID-19. The germline gives CDR1 KGHSH, CDR2 LQKENI. The CDR3 runs 14 residues. Trimming removed 3 bases from V and 3 bases from J, with 9 bases in between. MiXCR was run by TCRdb on the 5' RACE reads, yielding one entry per CDR3 protein. The sample contains 530,000 or so distinct CDR3 sequences, about 18% of which appear only once. The specimen was PBMCs or a T cell subset sorted from them (not recorded which). This rearrangement joins TRBV18 to TRBJ2-1, with D unresolved. This TCR was sampled from an adult woman who had mild COVID-19 (a few samples of this study predate the infection). Cell type and time point are not known. This CDR3 reads CASSPEPRYNEQFF. The CDR3 region has the DNA TGTGCCAGCTCACCTGAACCGCGCTACAATGAGCAGTTCTTC.